This is a list of T cell receptor beta chains from one sample in a study of identical twins. One entry per CDR3 protein, called by TCRdb with MiXCR from the 5' RACE reads. The data contain 500,000 or so distinct CDR3 sequences, under 25% of them singletons. The same data also went into a second study, on T cells expressing NK-cell markers.

Sequencing was done on a sample of CD4+ T cells sorted from blood. These receptors came from a woman under 30 in good health. The conserved cysteine and the conserved F or W are not part of the CDR3 here.

j_call | v_call | cdr3_aa
TRBJ2-1 | TRBV10-3 | AISDLGLPYNEQF
TRBJ2-3 | TRBV9 | ASSVEEGITQY
TRBJ2-6 | TRBV15 | ATSRELVRQGATGANVLT
TRBJ2-1 | TRBV15 | ATRSGLEGEQF
TRBJ2-3 | TRBV15 | APGQGVTDTQY
TRBJ2-3 | TRBV20-1 | SAKSLAGDGDTQY
TRBJ1-1 | TRBV29-1 | SVTRAGTEAF
TRBJ2-1 | TRBV9 | ASSGLAIPYNEQF
TRBJ2-1 | TRBV25-1 | ASISGTSYNEQF
TRBJ2-5 | TRBV5-1 | ASSHGSAGGFQETQY
TRBJ2-1 | TRBV5-1 | ASSLNWDEQF
TRBJ2-4 | TRBV11-2 | ASSLGRGGNIQY
TRBJ1-6 | TRBV7-6 | ASSLAYRGPLGSPLH
TRBJ1-1 | TRBV5-1 | ASSPGTAMNTEAF
TRBJ1-1 | TRBV5-1 | ASIEGGTVNTEAF
TRBJ2-7 | TRBV5-1 | ASSSGTLPYEQY